One T cell receptor beta chain is described in this entry. The sample comes from a study of blood T cell repertoires in COVID-19. The overall study: Acute and convalescent COVID-19 samples came from the United States, Italy and Spain. In each case, the material was cDNA or gDNA derived from T cells, B-cell-depleted T cells, or PBMCs.

Patients from Seattle were sampled longitudinally, starting during active infection. In the original workflow: Amplifying reference gene primers gave estimates of nucleated cell counts. This table comes from immunoSEQ multiplex PCR, and its TCRdb copy is limited to in-frame clones, with some not included. The V and J calls and clone size were taken over from that table, and D and trimming were inferred from the DNA. The data show a few hundred thousand clones, with roughly 89% seen just once and around 2.3% held by the top ten. V was clipped by 0 bases and J by 0 bases, with 7 bases between them. Germline CDR1 is SGHRS and CDR2 is YFSETQ. The length of the CDR3 is 14 residues.

This chain joins TRBV5-1 and TRBJ2-7; TRBD1 might be the D (5 bases). This sequence was found in a woman aged 55-69 years with COVID-19, enrolled during active disease. The material sequenced was peripheral blood. CDR3 nucleotides: TGCGCCAGCAGCTTGGGAAGGGGCTCCTACGAGCAGTACTTC. Its protein is CASSLGRGSYEQYF.